The 28 T cell receptor beta chains reported below all come from one sample, sequenced in a study of cytomegalovirus exposure and HLA in healthy donors. PCR involved 60 Vbeta and 13 Jbeta primers. TCRdb's table, derived via immunoSEQ multiplex PCR, lists solely in-frame clones and lacks some. The sample contains 150,000 to 200,000 clones, 77% of which appear only once. Sequencing was carried out using PBMCs. All receptors derive from a male donor in good health and CMV-seropositive.

The V call is TRBV27, the J call TRBJ1-1; TRBD1 is a possible D gene (6 bases). Germline CDR1 MNHEY, CDR2 SMNVEV (reference sequence). Trimming removed 0 bases from V and 1 base from J, with 6 bases in between. The CDR3 covers 14 residues. The DNA of the CDR3 is TGTGCCAGCAGTTTATCAGGGGGGAACACTGAAGCTTTCTTT. Translated, it gives CASSLSGGNTEAFF.

The J gene is TRBJ1-2, the V gene TRBV14; D unclear. The CDR3 spans 13 residues. The V end was cut by 6 bases, the J end by 4 bases, with 12 bases between. Germline values: CDR1 SGHDN, CDR2 FVKESK. CDR3 region: CASRVAGGYGYTF. The CDR3 nucleotides read TGTGCCAGCAGGGTGGCGGGCGGCTATGGCTACACCTTC.

The chain carries TRBV15 and TRBJ2-1; TRBD2 matches at 7 bases. The V gene end was trimmed by 3 bases and the J gene end by 4 bases; junction bases not matched to a gene: 3. This CDR3 is built from 14 residues. From germline, CDR1 is LNHNV and CDR2 YYDKDF (reference sequence). The CDR3 coding sequence is TGTGCCACCAGCAGGCGGGGGACTTACAATGAGCAGTTCTTC. Translating it yields CATSRRGTYNEQFF.

The rearrangement joins TRBV5-1 to TRBJ1-1; 9 nucleotides line up with TRBD1. CDR3 length: 15 residues. Trimming took 3 bases from V and 1 from J; bases not matched to a gene: 4. Germline assignment: CDR1 SGHRS and CDR2 YFSETQ. The CDR3 coding sequence is TGCGCCAGCAGCTCGGGACAGGGTAGGAACACTGAAGCTTTCTTT. The encoded protein is CASSSGQGRNTEAFF.

The genes are TRBV7-3 and TRBJ2-3; no definite D call. The CDR3 consists of 15 residues. The germline V and J ends were trimmed by 5 bases and 0 bases, with 12 bases remaining between them. Germline CDR1 SGHTA, CDR2 FQGTGA. The CDR3 region has the DNA TGTGCCAGCAGCCCACATCCGATTAGCACAGATACGCAGTATTTT. Its protein product is CASSPHPISTDTQYF.

Regarding this clone: At one end, the junction sequence differs from germline, possibly due to a read error. The chain joins TRBV6-5 to TRBJ1-2; TRBD1 matches 8 bases. CDR3 length: 13 amino acids. Germline CDR1 is MNHEY and CDR2 is SVGAGI. CDR3 loop: CASSYPGQGLIAF. The DNA for the CDR3 is TGTGCCAGCAGTTACCCAGGACAGGGTCTTATCGCCTTC.

This chain joins TRBV6-1 and TRBJ2-2; tentatively, D is TRBD1 (6 bases). The V end was cut by 7 bases, the J end by 1 base, with 10 bases between. Per germline, CDR1 MNHNS and CDR2 SASEGT. This CDR3 comprises 14 residues. CDR3 coding DNA: TGTGCCAGCACCCTGGACAGGAACACCGGGGAGCTGTTTTTT. Residues: CASTLDRNTGELFF.

The CDR3 DNA sequence: TGTGCCAGCAGCTTTACCTCCCCGGTGAGCGAGCAGTACTTC. Its translation: CASSFTSPVSEQYF. The chain couples TRBV7-2 to TRBJ2-7; D is unclear. Germline loops: CDR1 SGHTA, CDR2 FQGNSA. This CDR3 has 14 amino acids. Deletions cut 3 bases from V and 6 bases from J, with 15 bases between. Full variable domain (outside the CDR3, taken from reference TRBV7-2 and TRBJ2-7): GAGVSQSPSNKVTEKGKDVELRCDPISGHTALYWYRQSLGQGLEFLIYFQGNSAPDKSGLPSDRFSAERTGGSVSTLTIQRTQQEDSAVYLCASSFTSPVSEQYFGPGTRLTVT.

V and J are TRBV10-3 and TRBJ2-3; TRBD1 is a possible D gene (6 bases). The ends were cut back, 7 bases at V and 3 bases at J, with 8 bases in the middle. The length of the CDR3 is 12 residues. Germline V lookup: CDR1 ENHRY, CDR2 SYGVKD. DNA for the CDR3: TGTGCCATCAATACAGGGACAGATACGCAGTATTTT. Its translation: CAINTGTDTQYF.

On this clone: A junction end diverges from the germline sequence, so it may reflect a read error. The chain combines TRBV7-9 with TRBJ1-2, with 10 bases matching TRBD1. CDR1 is SEHNR and CDR2 is FQNEAQ in the germline V gene (reference sequence). This CDR3 contains 13 residues. The CDR3 region is CSSSLGTGDGYTF. The CDR3 DNA follows: TGTTCCAGCAGCTTAGGGACAGGGGATGGCTACACCTTC.

The chain employs TRBV5-4 and TRBJ1-2; tentatively, D is TRBD1 (6 bases). There are 12 residues in the CDR3. CDR1 is SGHNT and CDR2 is YYREEE in the germline V gene (reference sequence). Trimming removed 2 bases from V and 7 bases from J, with 9 bases in between. CDR3 sequence: CASSFPGVGYTF. The CDR3 nucleotides read TGTGCCAGCAGCTTCCCAGGGGTTGGCTACACCTTC.

This clone was seen a handful of times. The rearrangement joins TRBV13 to TRBJ1-1; 7 bases agree with TRBD1. The V segment lost 4 bases and the J segment 0 bases; nucleotides outside the gene matches: 5. The V gene's germline CDR1 is PRHDT and CDR2 FYEKMQ (reference sequence). The CDR3 has 15 amino acids. The CDR3 reads CASSSPGTVNTEAFF. The CDR3, as DNA: TGTGCCAGCAGCTCACCCGGGACAGTGAACACTGAAGCTTTCTTT.

CDR3 residues: CAISGGVEVLGPQHF. For the CDR3, the DNA is TGTGCCATCAGTGGCGGGGTGGAGGTCCTAGGGCCCCAGCATTTT. The chain recombines TRBV10-3 with TRBJ1-5, with unresolved D. The CDR3 contains 15 residues. The germline gives CDR1 ENHRY, CDR2 SYGVKD. V was pared by 4 bases and J by 9 bases, with 19 bases between.

The chain carries TRBV2 and TRBJ1-1; D gene unclear. Per germline, CDR1 SNHLY and CDR2 FYNNEI. Trimming took off 9 bases at V and 4 bases at J, with 12 bases between the two ends. This CDR3 is built from 12 residues. CDR3 region: CASPTRITEAFF. The CDR3 DNA follows: TGTGCCAGTCCGACTCGAATCACTGAAGCTTTCTTT.

CDR3 protein: CASSRTLAGDYNEQFF. The CDR3 DNA sequence: TGTGCCAGCAGTCGAACTCTAGCGGGGGACTACAATGAGCAGTTCTTC. J is TRBJ2-1 and V is TRBV2; 10 bases align to TRBD2. Losses at the gene ends were 5 bases for V and 3 bases for J; bases not matched to a gene: 7. The CDR3 length is 16 residues. CDR1 SNHLY and CDR2 FYNNEI come from the germline V gene.

The gene calls are TRBV12-5 and TRBJ1-1; D remains ambiguous. This CDR3 has 13 residues. CDR1 and CDR2 from the germline V gene are LGHNT and FRNRAP. Trimming stripped 5 bases from V and 0 bases from J, with 7 bases between. DNA for the CDR3: TGTGCTAGTGGTCCTAACTTGAACACTGAAGCTTTCTTT. It specifies CASGPNLNTEAFF. The full variable domain, rest sourced from reference TRBV12-5 and TRBJ1-1, is DARVTQTPRHKVTEMGQEVTMRCQPILGHNTVFWYRQTMMQGLELLAYFRNRAPLDDSGMPKDRFSAEMPDATLATLKIQPSEPRDSAVYFCASGPNLNTEAFFGQGTRLTVV.

The J gene is TRBJ1-2, the V gene TRBV25-1, with no clear D. Looked up from germline, CDR1 is MGHDK and CDR2 is SYGVNS. The CDR3 totals 13 residues. Trimming shortened V by 7 bases and J by 8 bases, and 17 bases separated the two germline ends. CDR3 region: CASTLNGEGGYTF. The CDR3, as DNA: TGTGCCAGCACCCTGAACGGGGAAGGGGGCTACACCTTC.

The CDR3 DNA follows: TGCGCCAGCAGTGAGGAGTCTAGCACAGATACGCAGTATTTT. It is translated as CASSEESSTDTQYF. The rearrangement uses TRBV10-1 and TRBJ2-3; D not resolved. Germline CDR1 is WNHNN and CDR2 is SYGVQD (reference sequence). The CDR3 length is 14 residues. V lost 2 bases, J lost 0 bases, and 6 bases lay in between.

The chain employs TRBV11-2 and TRBJ1-1; D is unresolved. V dropped 4 bases and J dropped 1 base, with 4 bases sitting between them. This CDR3 contains 12 residues. Per germline, CDR1 SGHAT and CDR2 FQNNGV. The CDR3 loop is CASSYGNTEAFF. The CDR3 bases are TGTGCCAGCAGCTACGGGAACACTGAAGCTTTCTTT.

The chain is built from TRBV7-8 and TRBJ2-5; 12 nucleotides match TRBD2. The ends lost 0 bases at V and 4 bases at J; junction bases unmatched: 6. The germline V gene has CDR1 SGHVS and CDR2 FQNEAQ. This CDR3 is built from 17 residues. Here the CDR3 DNA reads TGTGCCAGCAGCTTAGCATCGACTAGCGGGGGTGCAGAGACCCAGTACTTC. Translated: CASSLASTSGGAETQYF.

The CDR3 DNA reads as TGTGCCAGTATGACCCCAGGTTACGGCAATCAGCCCCAGCATTTT. This gives the protein CASMTPGYGNQPQHF. The genes are TRBV19 and TRBJ1-5; D not certain. V was pared by 7 bases and J by 2 bases, with 15 bases between. The CDR3 runs to 15 residues. The germline V gene has CDR1 LNHDA and CDR2 SQIVND (reference sequence).

The gene calls are TRBV6-5 and TRBJ1-2, with TRBD1 matching 10 bases. In germline, CDR1 is MNHEY, CDR2 SVGAGI. With V trimmed by 6 bases and J by 7 bases, 2 bases remained unmatched. This CDR3 contains 12 residues. The CDR3 sequence is CASRWTGGGYTF. The CDR3 bases are TGTGCCAGCAGGTGGACAGGGGGTGGCTACACCTTC.

The chain links TRBV11-2 to TRBJ1-1, with a tentative D call TRBD1 (6 bases). Germline V gives CDR1 SGHAT, CDR2 FQNNGV. The CDR3 runs to 12 residues. Trimming removed 5 bases at V and 5 bases at J, with 9 bases between. The chain's CDR3 is CASSVRGTEAFF. The CDR3 DNA reads as TGTGCCAGCAGCGTAAGGGGGACTGAAGCTTTCTTT.

The genes are TRBV19 and TRBJ2-1, with TRBD2 identical over 13 bases. Germline V gives CDR1 LNHDA, CDR2 SQIVND (reference sequence). CDR3 size: 21 residues. Unmatched junction bases numbered 18, after V lost 7 bases and J lost 0 bases. The CDR3 DNA reads TGTGCCAGTACGAAGGGTCCGTGGACTAGCGGGGGCGGCAGCTCCTACAATGAGCAGTTCTTC. As protein: CASTKGPWTSGGGSSYNEQFF.

Worth noting for this clone: The junction differs from germline at one of its ends, possibly a read error. V gene TRBV7-9 combines with J gene TRBJ1-2, with D possibly matching TRBD1 (5 bases). Per the germline V gene, CDR1 is SEHNR and CDR2 is FQNEAQ (reference sequence). This CDR3 spans 12 amino acids. CDR3 nucleotide sequence: TGTTCCAGCAGCTTGGGGGGTAATGGCTACACCTTC. It codes for CSSSLGGNGYTF.

The V and J genes are TRBV5-1 and TRBJ2-7; a weak D match, TRBD1 (5 bases). Deletions cut 3 bases from V and 4 bases from J, with 23 bases between. Germline CDR1 and CDR2: SGHRS and YFSETQ. The CDR3 has 17 amino acids. The CDR3, as DNA: TGCGCCAGCAGCTCCCCAACCAGGGATCCATACCGGTACGAGCAGTACTTC. It specifies CASSSPTRDPYRYEQYF.

The CDR3 here is CASSLQGTGNTIYF. The CDR3 nucleotides read TGTGCCAGCAGCCTCCAGGGGACTGGAAACACCATATATTTT. The genes are TRBV5-4 and TRBJ1-3, with D tentatively TRBD1 (6 bases). CDR3 length equals 14 residues. Germline values: CDR1 SGHNT, CDR2 YYREEE (reference sequence). V gave up 4 bases and J gave up 2 bases, with 10 bases separating them.

V usage is TRBV7-2 and J usage is TRBJ1-5, with D tentatively TRBD1 (5 bases). Germline V lookup: CDR1 SGHTA, CDR2 FQGNSA. Between the trimmed V and J ends, which lost 3 bases and 3 bases, there was a span of 12 bases. This CDR3 is 15 amino acids long. The CDR3, as DNA: TGTGCCAGCAGCTTGGGGGGGACGGTCAATCAGCCCCAGCATTTT. This encodes CASSLGGTVNQPQHF.